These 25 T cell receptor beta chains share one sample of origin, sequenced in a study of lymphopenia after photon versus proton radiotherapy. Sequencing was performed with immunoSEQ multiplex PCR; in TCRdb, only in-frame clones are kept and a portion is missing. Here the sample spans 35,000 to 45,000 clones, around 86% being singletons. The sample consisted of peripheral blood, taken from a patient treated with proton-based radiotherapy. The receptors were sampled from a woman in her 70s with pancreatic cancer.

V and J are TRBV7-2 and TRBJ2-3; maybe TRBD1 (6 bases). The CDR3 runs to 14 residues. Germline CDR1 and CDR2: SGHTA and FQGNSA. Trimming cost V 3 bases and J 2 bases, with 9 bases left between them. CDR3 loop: CASSLGHTTDTQYF. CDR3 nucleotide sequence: TGTGCCAGCAGCTTGGGACATACCACAGATACGCAGTATTTT.

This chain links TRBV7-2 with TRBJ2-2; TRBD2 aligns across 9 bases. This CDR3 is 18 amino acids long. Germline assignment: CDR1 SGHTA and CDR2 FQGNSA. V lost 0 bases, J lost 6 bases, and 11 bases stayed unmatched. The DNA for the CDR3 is TGTGCCAGCAGCTTAGCCGCATTAGCGGGAGAGAGTTCCGGGGAGCTGTTTTTT. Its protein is CASSLAALAGESSGELFF. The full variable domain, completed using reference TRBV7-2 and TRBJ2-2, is GAGVSQSPSNKVTEKGKDVELRCDPISGHTALYWYRQSLGQGLEFLIYFQGNSAPDKSGLPSDRFSAERTGGSVSTLTIQRTQQEDSAVYLCASSLAALAGESSGELFFGEGSRLTVL.

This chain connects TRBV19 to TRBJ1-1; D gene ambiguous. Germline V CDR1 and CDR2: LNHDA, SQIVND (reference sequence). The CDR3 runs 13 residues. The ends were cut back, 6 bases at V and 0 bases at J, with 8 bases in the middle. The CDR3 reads CASRPTMNTEAFF. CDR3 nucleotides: TGTGCCAGTAGGCCGACAATGAACACTGAAGCTTTCTTT.

CDR3 DNA sequence: TGTGCCAGCAGCCAGGGACAGATTAACAATGAGCAGTTCTTC. Translation gives CASSQGQINNEQFF. This chain uses TRBV11-1 with TRBJ2-1; 7 bases match TRBD1. The junction had 6 bases not matched to a gene; V was cut back by 5 bases and J by 5 bases. Germline V gives CDR1 SGHAT, CDR2 FQDESV (reference sequence). CDR3 length: 14 residues.

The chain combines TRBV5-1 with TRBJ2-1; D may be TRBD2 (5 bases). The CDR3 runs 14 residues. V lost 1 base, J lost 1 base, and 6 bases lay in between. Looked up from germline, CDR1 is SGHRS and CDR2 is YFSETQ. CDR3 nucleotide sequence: TGCGCCAGCAGCTTGACGGGATCCTACAATGAGCAGTTCTTC. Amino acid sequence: CASSLTGSYNEQFF.

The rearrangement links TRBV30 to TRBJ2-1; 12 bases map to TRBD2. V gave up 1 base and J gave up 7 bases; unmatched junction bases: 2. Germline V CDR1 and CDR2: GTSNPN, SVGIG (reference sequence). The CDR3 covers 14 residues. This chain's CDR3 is CAWSGTSGTNEQFF. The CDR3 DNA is TGTGCCTGGAGTGGGACTAGCGGGACGAATGAGCAGTTCTTC.

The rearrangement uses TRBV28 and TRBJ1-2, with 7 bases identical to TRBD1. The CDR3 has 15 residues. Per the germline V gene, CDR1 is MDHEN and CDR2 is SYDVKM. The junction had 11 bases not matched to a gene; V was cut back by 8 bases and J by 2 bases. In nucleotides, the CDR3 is TGTGCCAGCGTGAGCCCGGGACAGAGCAACTATGGCTACACCTTC. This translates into CASVSPGQSNYGYTF.

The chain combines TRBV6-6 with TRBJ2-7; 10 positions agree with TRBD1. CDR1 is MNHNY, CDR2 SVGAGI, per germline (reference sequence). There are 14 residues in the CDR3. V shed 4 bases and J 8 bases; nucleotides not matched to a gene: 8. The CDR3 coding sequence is TGTGCCAGCAGTTCCACCGGGACAGGGGTAAAGCAGTACTTC. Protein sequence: CASSSTGTGVKQYF.

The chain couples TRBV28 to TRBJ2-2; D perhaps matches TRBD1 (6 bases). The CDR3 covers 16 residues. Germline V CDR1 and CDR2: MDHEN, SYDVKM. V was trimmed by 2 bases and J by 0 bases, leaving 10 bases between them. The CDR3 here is CASSLGGGPNTGELFF. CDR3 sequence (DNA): TGTGCCAGCAGTTTAGGGGGCGGACCGAACACCGGGGAGCTGTTTTTT. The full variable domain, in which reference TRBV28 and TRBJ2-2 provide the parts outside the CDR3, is DVKVTQSSRYLVKRTGEKVFLECVQDMDHENMFWYRQDPGLGLRLIYFSYDVKMKEKGDIPEGYSVSREKKERFSLILESASTNQTSMYLCASSLGGGPNTGELFFGEGSRLTVL.

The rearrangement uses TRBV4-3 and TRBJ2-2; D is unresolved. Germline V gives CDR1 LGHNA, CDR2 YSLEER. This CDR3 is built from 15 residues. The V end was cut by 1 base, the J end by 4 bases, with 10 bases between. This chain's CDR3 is CASSQAQLGTGELFF. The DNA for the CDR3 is TGCGCCAGCAGCCAAGCCCAACTGGGCACCGGGGAGCTGTTTTTT.

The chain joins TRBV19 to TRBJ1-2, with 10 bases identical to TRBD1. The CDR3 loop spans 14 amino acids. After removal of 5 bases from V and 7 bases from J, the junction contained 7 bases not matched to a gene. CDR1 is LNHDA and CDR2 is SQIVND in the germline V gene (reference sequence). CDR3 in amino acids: CASSSGTGAGGYTF. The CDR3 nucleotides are TGTGCCAGTAGTTCTGGGACAGGGGCCGGTGGCTACACCTTC.

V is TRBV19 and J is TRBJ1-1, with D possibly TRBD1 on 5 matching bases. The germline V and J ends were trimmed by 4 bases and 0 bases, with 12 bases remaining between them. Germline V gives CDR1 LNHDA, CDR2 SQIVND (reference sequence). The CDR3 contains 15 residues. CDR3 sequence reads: CASSTGHLVNTEAFF. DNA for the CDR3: TGTGCCAGTAGTACAGGACATTTGGTGAACACTGAAGCTTTCTTT.

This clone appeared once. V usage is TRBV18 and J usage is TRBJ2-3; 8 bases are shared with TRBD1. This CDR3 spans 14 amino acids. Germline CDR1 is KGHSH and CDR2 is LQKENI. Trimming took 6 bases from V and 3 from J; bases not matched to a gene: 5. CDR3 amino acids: CASSGRDRTDTQYF. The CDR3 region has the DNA TGTGCCAGCTCTGGCCGGGACAGGACAGATACGCAGTATTTT.

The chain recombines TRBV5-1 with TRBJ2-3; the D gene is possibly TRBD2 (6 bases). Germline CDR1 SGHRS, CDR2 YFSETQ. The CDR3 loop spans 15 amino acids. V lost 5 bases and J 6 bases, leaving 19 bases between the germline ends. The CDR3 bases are TGCGCCAGCAGGGGTCTAGCGCGGGAAGGGGATACGCAGTATTTT. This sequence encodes CASRGLAREGDTQYF.

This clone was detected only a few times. CDR3 amino acids: CASSFSGATNEKLFF. The CDR3 coding sequence is TGTGCCAGCAGCTTTAGCGGGGCCACTAATGAAAAACTGTTTTTT. The chain uses TRBV7-9 and TRBJ1-4; D is possibly TRBD1 (5 bases). Germline CDR1 and CDR2: SEHNR and FQNEAQ (reference sequence). Trimming removed 3 bases at V and 2 bases at J, with 10 bases between. The CDR3 covers 15 residues.

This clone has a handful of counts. The CDR3 DNA reads TGTGCCAGCTTACTAGGCGGCACTGGGGCCAACGTCCTGACTTTC. Translation gives CASLLGGTGANVLTF. The V call is TRBV11-3, the J call TRBJ2-6; TRBD2 might be the D (5 bases). Germline assignment: CDR1 SGHNT and CDR2 YENEEA. The CDR3 extends over 15 amino acids. V lost 8 bases to trimming and J lost 2 bases, with 13 bases between them. Filled out from reference TRBV11-3 and TRBJ2-6, the complete variable domain reads EAGVVQSPRYKIIEKKQPVAFWCNPISGHNTLYWYLQNLGQGPELLIRYENEEAVDDSQLPKDRFSAERLKGVDSTLKIQPAELGDSAVYLCASLLGGTGANVLTFGAGSRLTVL.

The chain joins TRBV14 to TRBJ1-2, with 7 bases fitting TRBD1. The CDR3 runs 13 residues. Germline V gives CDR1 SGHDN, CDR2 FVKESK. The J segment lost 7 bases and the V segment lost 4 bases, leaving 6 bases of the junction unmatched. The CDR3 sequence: CASSRLGQPGYTF. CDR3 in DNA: TGTGCCAGCAGCCGATTGGGACAGCCTGGCTACACCTTC.

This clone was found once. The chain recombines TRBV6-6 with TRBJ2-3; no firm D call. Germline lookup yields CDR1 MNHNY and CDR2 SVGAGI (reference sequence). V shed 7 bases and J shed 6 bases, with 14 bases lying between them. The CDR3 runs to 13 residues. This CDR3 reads CASIESATDTQYF. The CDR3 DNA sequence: TGTGCCAGCATCGAATCAGCTACCGATACGCAGTATTTT.

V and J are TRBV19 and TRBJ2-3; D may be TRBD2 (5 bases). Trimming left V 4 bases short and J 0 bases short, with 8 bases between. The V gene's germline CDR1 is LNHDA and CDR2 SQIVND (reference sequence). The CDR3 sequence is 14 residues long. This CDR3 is CASSTSGSTDTQYF. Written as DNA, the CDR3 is TGTGCCAGTAGTACAAGCGGTAGCACAGATACGCAGTATTTT.

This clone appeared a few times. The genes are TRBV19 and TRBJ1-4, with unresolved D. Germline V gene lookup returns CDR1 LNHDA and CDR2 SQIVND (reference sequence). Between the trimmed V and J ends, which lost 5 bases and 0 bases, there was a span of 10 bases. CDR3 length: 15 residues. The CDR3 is CASSLMGTTNEKLFF. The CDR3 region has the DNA TGTGCCAGTAGTTTAATGGGCACAACTAATGAAAAACTGTTTTTT.

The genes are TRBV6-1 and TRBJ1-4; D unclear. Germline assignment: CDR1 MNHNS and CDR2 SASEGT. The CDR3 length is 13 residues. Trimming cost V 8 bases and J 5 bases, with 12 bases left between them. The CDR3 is CASEYGGNEKLFF. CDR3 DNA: TGTGCCAGCGAATATGGAGGGAATGAAAAACTGTTTTTT.

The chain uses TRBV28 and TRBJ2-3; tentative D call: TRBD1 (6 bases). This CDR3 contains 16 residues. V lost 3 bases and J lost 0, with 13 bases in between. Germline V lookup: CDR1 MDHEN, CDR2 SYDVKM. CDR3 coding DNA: TGTGCCAGCAGTTTCCTGGACAGTTTAAGCACAGATACGCAGTATTTT. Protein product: CASSFLDSLSTDTQYF.

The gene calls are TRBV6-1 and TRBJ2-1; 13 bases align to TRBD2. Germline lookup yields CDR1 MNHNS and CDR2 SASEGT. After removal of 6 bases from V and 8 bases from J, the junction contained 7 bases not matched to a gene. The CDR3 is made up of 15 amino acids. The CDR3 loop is CASSPGTSGVDEQFF. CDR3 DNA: TGTGCCAGCAGCCCCGGGACTAGCGGGGTCGATGAGCAGTTCTTC.

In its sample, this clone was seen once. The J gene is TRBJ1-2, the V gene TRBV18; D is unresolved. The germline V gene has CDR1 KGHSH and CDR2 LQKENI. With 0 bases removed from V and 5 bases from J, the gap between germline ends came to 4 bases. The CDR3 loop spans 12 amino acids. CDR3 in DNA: TGTGCCAGCTCACCACCAGGATATGGCTACACCTTC. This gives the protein CASSPPGYGYTF. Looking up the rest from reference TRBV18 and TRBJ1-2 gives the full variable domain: NAGVMQNPRHLVRRRGQEARLRCSPMKGHSHVYWYRQLPEEGLKFMVYLQKENIIDESGMPKERFSAEFPKEGPSILRIQQVVRGDSAAYFCASSPPGYGYTFGSGTRLTVV.

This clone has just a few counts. The CDR3 region is CASSLDGAMAYF. The CDR3 nucleotides read TGCGCCAGCAGCTTGGATGGGGCAATGGCGTACTTC. The V call is TRBV5-1, the J call TRBJ2-7, with TRBD1 as a possible D gene (5 bases). The V end was cut by 0 bases, the J end by 12 bases, with 13 bases between. This CDR3 is 12 amino acids long. Germline V lookup: CDR1 SGHRS, CDR2 YFSETQ.